A selection of T cell receptor beta chains follows, all from one sample in a study of blood T cell repertoires in COVID-19. Using immunoSEQ multiplex PCR, the repertoire was profiled, and TCRdb retains in-frame clones only, with some absent. Of more than 300,000 clones detected, around 87% appear once; the ten largest clones hold roughly a tenth. The sequenced material came from peripheral blood. The source is a woman in her 30s with COVID-19, enrolled during active disease. The CDR3 runs from the conserved cysteine through the conserved F or W. D genes are given only for firm matches. Clone sizes are given selectively: once, few, many, or a class where the clone is expanded.

>NA|NA|TRBJ1-2|TRBV7-9
TGTGCCAGCAGCTCTGCCCCGACAGAGCCGTATGGCTACACCTTC
CASSSAPTEPYGYTF
>TRBD1|NA|TRBJ2-7|TRBV5-1
TGCGCCAGCAGCTTGGGGTCAGGGGGCAACGAGCAGTACTTC
CASSLGSGGNEQYF
>NA|NA|TRBJ2-1|TRBV6-2/TRBV6-3
TGTGCCAGCAGTTACCCTAGCCCCCCGTTCTTC
CASSYPSPPFF
>TRBD2|NA|TRBJ2-1|TRBV6-6
TGTGCCAGCAGTCCCCGGACTAGCGGGCGCCCCTACAATGAGCAGTTCTTC
CASSPRTSGRPYNEQFF
>NA|once|TRBJ2-7|TRBV11-2
TGTGCCAGCAGCCTCGTCGGGGGACGGGAGCAGTACTTC
CASSLVGGREQYF
>NA|NA|TRBJ1-1|TRBV4-1
TGCGCCAGCAGCTTATATCAAGGGGGATCGAACACTGAAGCTTTCTTT
CASSLYQGGSNTEAFF
>NA|NA|TRBJ1-5|TRBV6-1
TGTGCCAGCAGTGAAGATCGACAGGTCCATAGCAATCAGCCCCAGCATTTT
CASSEDRQVHSNQPQHF
>TRBD2|NA|TRBJ2-3|TRBV6-1
TGTGCCAGCAGTGATCGGGGGGACACAGATACGCAGTATTTT
CASSDRGDTDTQYF
>NA|NA|TRBJ2-1|TRBV6-5
TGTGCCAGCAGTTATGCGCAGGTAGTGAATGAGCAGTTCTTC
CASSYAQVVNEQFF
>NA|NA|TRBJ2-5|TRBV3-1/TRBV3-2
TGTGCCAGCAGCCTTCGACAGGGAGGCGAGACCCAGTACTTC
CASSLRQGGETQYF
>NA|NA|TRBJ1-4|TRBV5-5
TGTGCCAGCAGCCTGGAGATGGTTTTGAGGGAACTGTTTTTT
CASSLEMVLRELFF
>TRBD1|NA|TRBJ2-7|TRBV7-6
TGTGCCAGCAGCTTAGGGGACAGGGGATCCTACGAGCAGTACTTC
CASSLGDRGSYEQYF
>TRBD1|NA|TRBJ1-4|TRBV27
TGTGCCAGCAGTTCCCGGGGACAGGGGTTCGGTAATGAAAAACTGTTTTTT
CASSSRGQGFGNEKLFF
>TRBD1|NA|TRBJ1-1|TRBV2
TGTGCCAGCACCCGTAGCTGGACAGGGCTGAACACTGAAGCTTTCTTT
CASTRSWTGLNTEAFF
>NA|NA|TRBJ2-5|TRBV5-1
TGCGCCAGCAGCTTGGGGAGGGTGGAAGAGACCCAGTACTTC
CASSLGRVEETQYF
>TRBD1|NA|TRBJ2-3|TRBV19
TGTGCCAGTAGTCCCCGGGACAGGGGGTTCACAGATACGCAGTATTTT
CASSPRDRGFTDTQYF
>TRBD2|few|TRBJ2-7|TRBV7-9
TGTGCCAGCAGCCAAGGACTAGCGGGAGCGGGTGAGCAGTACTTC
CASSQGLAGAGEQYF
>TRBD2|NA|TRBJ2-3|TRBV7-6
TGTGCCAGCAGCTTAGGGACTAGCGGGAGGGCCGGGGCAGATACGCAGTATTTT
CASSLGTSGRAGADTQYF
>NA|NA|TRBJ1-5|TRBV13
TGTGCCAGCAGCGTGACAGGACAGCCCCAGCATTTT
CASSVTGQPQHF
>NA|NA|TRBJ2-5|TRBV30
TGTGCCTGGGGGGCAGGGAGGAAGGAGGAGACCCAGTACTTC
CAWGAGRKEETQYF
>NA|NA|TRBJ1-3|TRBV7-9
TGTGCCAGCAGCTTATCAACAGGTATCTCTGGAAACACCATATATTTT
CASSLSTGISGNTIYF
>TRBD2|NA|TRBJ2-3|TRBV12-3/TRBV12-4
TGTGCCAGCAGTTTGGGGGGGGCAGATACGCAGTATTTT
CASSLGGADTQYF
>NA|NA|TRBJ1-3|TRBV29-1
TGCAGCGTCTCCCGGGGTACCGGAAACACCATATATTTT
CSVSRGTGNTIYF
>NA|NA|TRBJ2-3|TRBV5-1
TGCGCCAGTATGGGCCCCTCTGGGGATACGCAGTATTTT
CASMGPSGDTQYF
>NA|NA|TRBJ1-2|TRBV14
TGTGCCAGCAGCCAAGGGGAGAGACTCCCTAACTATGGCTACACCTTC
CASSQGERLPNYGYTF
>TRBD1|few|TRBJ2-5|TRBV28
TGTGCCAGCAGCCGACAGGGGGGAGGGAGAGAGACCCAGTACTTC
CASSRQGGGRETQYF
>NA|NA|TRBJ2-3|TRBV10-3
TGTGCCATCAGTGAGACTAGTCCGGATACGCAGTATTTT
CAISETSPDTQYF
>TRBD1|NA|TRBJ1-3|TRBV7-8
TGTGCCAGCAGCTGGGGACAGGGAGTTGGAAACACCATATATTTT
CASSWGQGVGNTIYF
>TRBD2|NA|TRBJ2-7|TRBV28
TGTGCCAGCAGTTTGGTTTCCGCCGGGACTAGCGGGAGTTTC
CASSLVSAGTSGSF
>NA|NA|TRBJ1-1|TRBV29-1
TGCAGCGTTGACGGCAGGGCCTACACTGAAGCTTTCTTT
CSVDGRAYTEAFF
>NA|NA|TRBJ2-3|TRBV28
TGTGCCAGCAGACCATCGGGACTCCCTGGAAGCACAGATACGCAGTATTTT
CASRPSGLPGSTDTQYF
>NA|NA|TRBJ2-3|TRBV5-1
TGCGCCAGCAGCTTCGCAACTAGCACAGATACGCAGTATTTT
CASSFATSTDTQYF
>TRBD1|NA|TRBJ2-2|TRBV4-1
TGCGCCAGCAGCGGCCGGACAGGAAACACCGGGGAGCTGTTTTTT
CASSGRTGNTGELFF
>TRBD2|once|TRBJ2-1|TRBV15
TGTGCCACCAGCAGAGATCCTAGCGGGCGCTCCTACAATGAGCAGTTCTTC
CATSRDPSGRSYNEQFF
>NA|NA|TRBJ2-7|TRBV28
TGTGCCAGCAGAGACTTCGGGATGGAGTACGAGCAGTACTTC
CASRDFGMEYEQYF
>TRBD1|NA|TRBJ2-7|TRBV5-6
TGTGCCAGCACCTACAGGGGTCCTACCTACGAGCAGTACTTC
CASTYRGPTYEQYF
>NA|NA|TRBJ2-7|TRBV11-2
TGTGCCAGCACCTTATCTGGGGGCGGCCCCTCCTACGAGCAGTACTTC
CASTLSGGGPSYEQYF